The source of this T cell receptor beta chain is a study of a mutant IDH1 vaccine in newly diagnosed glioma. Study-wide findings and caveats: The vaccine induced immune responses, and these occurred in around 93% of patients.

The junction had 7 bases not matched to a gene; V was cut back by 8 bases and J by 0 bases. The length of the CDR3 is 14 residues. Germline V gene sequence: CDR1 MNHEY, CDR2 SMNVEV (reference sequence). Only in-frame clones appear in the TCRdb table, and some are missing; sequencing was by immunoSEQ multiplex PCR. Here the sample spans roughly 68,000 clones, about 74% being singletons. Details on this clone: Its specificity is not known.

Time point given: week 35, safety follow-up. In the vaccine, a single dose held 300 ug of the mutant IDH1 20-mer peptide, along with topical imiquimod. This chain uses TRBV27 with TRBJ2-7; 7 positions match TRBD1. Here the sequenced sample was PBMCs, taken from a glioma patient whose treatment included an IDH1 peptide vaccine. The source of this sequence is a man between 45 and 60 years old with glioma. CDR3 loop: CASRTTGSSYEQYF. In DNA form, the CDR3 reads TGTGCCAGCCGGACGACAGGGAGCTCCTACGAGCAGTACTTC.